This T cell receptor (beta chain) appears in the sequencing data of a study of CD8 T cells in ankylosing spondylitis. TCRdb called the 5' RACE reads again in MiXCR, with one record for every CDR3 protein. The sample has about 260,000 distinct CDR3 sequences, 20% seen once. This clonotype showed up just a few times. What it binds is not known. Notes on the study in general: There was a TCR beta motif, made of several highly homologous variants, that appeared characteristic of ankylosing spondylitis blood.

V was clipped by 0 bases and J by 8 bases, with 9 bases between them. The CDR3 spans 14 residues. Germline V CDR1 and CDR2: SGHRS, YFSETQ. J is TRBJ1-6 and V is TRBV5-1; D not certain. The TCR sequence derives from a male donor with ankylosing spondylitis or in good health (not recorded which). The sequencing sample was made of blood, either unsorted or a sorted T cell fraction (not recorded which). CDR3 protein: CASSLGEGDSPLHF. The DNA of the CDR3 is TGCGCCAGCAGCTTGGGTGAGGGAGATTCACCCCTCCACTTT.